The 19 T cell receptor beta chains below were found in one sample sequenced in a study of beta chain features in type 1 diabetes. All of the isolated RNA was reverse transcribed, so expressed TCRB transcripts were sequenced. Profiling relied on immunoSEQ multiplex PCR, and the TCRdb table lists in-frame clones only, not all of them. The sample consists of 140,000 to 150,000 clones, around 50% of them appearing once. Sequencing was done on a sample of Tregs from blood. The receptors shown here come from a man aged 18 to 29 in good health.

V is TRBV28 and J is TRBJ2-1; D is possibly TRBD2 (6 bases). CDR3 length: 15 amino acids. V shed 4 bases and J shed 0 bases, with 10 bases lying between them. CDR1 and CDR2 from the germline V gene are MDHEN and SYDVKM. The CDR3 nucleotides read TGTGCCAGCAGTTCCCCCGGGGGCTCCTACAATGAGCAGTTCTTC. Protein: CASSSPGGSYNEQFF.

In its sample, this clone was seen once. The chain combines TRBV5-1 with TRBJ2-3, with a weak D call TRBD2 (5 bases). The CDR3 totals 14 residues. The germline V gene encodes CDR1 SGHRS and CDR2 YFSETQ. V was pared by 5 bases and J by 4 bases, with 14 bases between. CDR3 amino acids: CASSRGELADTQYF. CDR3 sequence (DNA): TGCGCCAGCAGTCGGGGAGAGTTGGCAGATACGCAGTATTTT.

This clone was seen a handful of times. The chain joins TRBV28 to TRBJ1-2, with a tentative D call TRBD1 (5 bases). The V gene's germline CDR1 is MDHEN and CDR2 SYDVKM. V was clipped by 7 bases and J by 1 base, with 16 bases between them. The CDR3 has 15 residues. The DNA of the CDR3 is TGTGCCAGCATTCCCGGCGGACACCATAACTATGGCTACACCTTC. This gives the protein CASIPGGHHNYGYTF.

The V gene is TRBV28, the J gene TRBJ1-2; D is undetermined. CDR1 MDHEN and CDR2 SYDVKM come from the germline V gene. The ends were cut back, 2 bases at V and 4 bases at J, with 8 bases in the middle. The CDR3 spans 13 residues. In DNA form, the CDR3 reads TGTGCCAGCAGTTTAACAGAACCCTATGGCTACACCTTC. Its protein is CASSLTEPYGYTF.

CDR3 nucleotides: TGTGCCAGCAGTTACCATTACTACCGGAAAAATCAGCCCCAGCATTTT. It yields the protein CASSYHYYRKNQPQHF. The genes are TRBV28 and TRBJ1-5; D gene unclear. V lost 4 bases and J 4 bases, leaving 17 bases between the germline ends. The CDR3 is 16 amino acids. Germline V CDR1 and CDR2: MDHEN, SYDVKM.

This clone appeared a few times. V is TRBV10-3 and J is TRBJ1-6; D gene uncertain. From germline, CDR1 is ENHRY and CDR2 SYGVKD. The germline V and J ends were trimmed by 6 bases and 8 bases, with 11 bases remaining between them. The CDR3 totals 13 residues. The CDR3 protein is CAIRRRVDSPLHF. As DNA, the CDR3 is TGTGCCATCAGGCGGAGGGTTGATTCACCCCTCCACTTT.

This clone was seen a single time. V and J are TRBV29-1 and TRBJ2-2, with 13 bases matching TRBD2. Trimming took 4 bases from V and 7 from J; bases not matched to a gene: 6. CDR3 length: 15 amino acids. Germline V gene sequence: CDR1 SQVTM, CDR2 ANQGSEA. This CDR3 reads CSVAVGLAGDGELFF. The CDR3 nucleotides are TGCAGCGTTGCCGTTGGACTAGCGGGAGACGGGGAGCTGTTTTTT.

A few counts support this clone. V is TRBV28 and J is TRBJ2-1; perhaps TRBD2 as D (5 bases). Germline assignment: CDR1 MDHEN and CDR2 SYDVKM. CDR3 size: 12 residues. V dropped 5 bases and J dropped 6 bases, with 8 bases sitting between them. CDR3 bases: TGTGCCAGCAGTCCGGGGTCCAATGAGCAGTTCTTC. This translates into CASSPGSNEQFF.

The chain recombines TRBV29-1 with TRBJ1-2, with 9 bases fitting TRBD1. The CDR3 has 16 amino acids. V gave up 1 base and J gave up 4 bases; unmatched junction bases: 10. Per germline, CDR1 SQVTM and CDR2 ANQGSEA. CDR3 sequence (DNA): TGCAGCGTTGAAGGGGCCGGGACAGGGCTCCCCTATGGCTACACCTTC. This gives the protein CSVEGAGTGLPYGYTF.

V gene TRBV6-5 combines with J gene TRBJ1-2, with 7 bases that match TRBD1. Germline V gives CDR1 MNHEY, CDR2 SVGAGI. The CDR3 runs 15 residues. With V trimmed by 0 bases and J by 8 bases, 9 bases remained unmatched. The CDR3: CASSYSHRGLRGYTF. Written as DNA, the CDR3 is TGTGCCAGCAGTTACTCTCACAGGGGCTTACGAGGCTACACCTTC.

This clone appeared a few times. The chain employs TRBV25-1 and TRBJ2-5; a possible D gene is TRBD2 (5 bases). The J call may be faulty, since TRBJ2-7 better matches the DNA end. Per germline, CDR1 MGHDK and CDR2 SYGVNS. The CDR3 runs 15 residues. The CDR3: CASSGPLGSSYEQYF. Written as DNA, the CDR3 is TGTGCCAGCAGTGGTCCACTAGGGAGCTCCTACGAGCAGTACTTC.

The chain couples TRBV18 to TRBJ1-2; D is uncertain. Trimming cost V 3 bases and J 4 bases, with 12 bases left between them. This CDR3 region has 14 residues. The germline gives CDR1 KGHSH, CDR2 LQKENI. This chain's CDR3 is CASSPSPEGYGYTF. The CDR3 nucleotides are TGTGCCAGCTCACCCTCGCCGGAGGGCTATGGCTACACCTTC. The variable domain in full, completed from reference TRBV18 and TRBJ1-2, reads NAGVMQNPRHLVRRRGQEARLRCSPMKGHSHVYWYRQLPEEGLKFMVYLQKENIIDESGMPKERFSAEFPKEGPSILRIQQVVRGDSAAYFCASSPSPEGYGYTFGSGTRLTVV.

The rearrangement uses TRBV7-2 and TRBJ1-4; D is ambiguous. Germline V CDR1 and CDR2: SGHTA, FQGNSA. The CDR3 has 15 residues. Trimming pared 5 bases from V and 7 bases from J, leaving 17 bases between. The CDR3, as DNA: TGTGCCAGCAGCCCCAGGAGGGTCACGGGTGAAAAACTGTTTTTT. Translating it yields CASSPRRVTGEKLFF.

The rearrangement uses TRBV29-1 and TRBJ2-2; the D gene is possibly TRBD1 (6 bases). The germline V gene has CDR1 SQVTM and CDR2 ANQGSEA. This CDR3 is 14 amino acids long. The V gene lost 7 bases and the J gene lost 5 bases, with 17 bases spanning the gap. CDR3 loop: CSGGLTGLTGELFF. In nucleotides, the CDR3 is TGCAGCGGGGGGTTGACAGGTTTAACCGGGGAGCTGTTTTTT.

The chain has TRBV4-3 and TRBJ1-5; perhaps TRBD1 as D (6 bases). V was clipped by 0 bases and J by 5 bases, with 14 bases between them. From germline, CDR1 is LGHNA and CDR2 YSLEER. The CDR3 is 16 amino acids. CDR3 coding DNA: TGCGCCAGCAGCCAAGATTTGAGGACAGTTTATCAGCCCCAGCATTTT. Protein sequence: CASSQDLRTVYQPQHF.

This clone was picked up a small number of times. This chain uses TRBV10-3 with TRBJ1-5; TRBD1 agrees at 8 bases. This CDR3 spans 16 amino acids. The ends lost 0 bases at V and 6 bases at J; junction bases unmatched: 7. The germline V gene has CDR1 ENHRY and CDR2 SYGVKD. The CDR3 loop is CAISESLRTGSQPQHF. The DNA of the CDR3 is TGTGCCATCAGTGAGTCGCTTCGGACAGGGAGTCAGCCCCAGCATTTT.

V and J are TRBV29-1 and TRBJ2-5; D perhaps matches TRBD2 (7 bases). V dropped 8 bases and J dropped 5 bases, with 18 bases sitting between them. This CDR3 is 13 amino acids long. Looked up from germline, CDR1 is SQVTM and CDR2 is ANQGSEA. In DNA, the CDR3 is TGCAGCATATACTTACAGGGAGGGGAGACCCAGTACTTC. Its protein is CSIYLQGGETQYF.

This clone was counted between two and nine times. This chain links TRBV30 with TRBJ1-3, with 9 bases that match TRBD1. CDR3 length: 17 residues. Germline V CDR1 and CDR2: GTSNPN, SVGIG (reference sequence). The trim removed 0 bases at V and 0 bases at J, leaving 6 bases unmatched. CDR3 region: CAWSVWDRAISGNTIYF. DNA for the CDR3: TGTGCCTGGAGTGTATGGGACAGGGCAATCTCTGGAAACACCATATATTTT.

Written as DNA, the CDR3 is TGTGCCAGCAGCCAACTGGCGGGACAGAATTCACCCCTCCACTTT. This gives the protein CASSQLAGQNSPLHF. The chain carries TRBV9 and TRBJ1-6, with 7 bases aligning to TRBD1. The junction had 8 bases not matched to a gene; V was cut back by 4 bases and J by 7 bases. CDR1 and CDR2 (germline): SGDLS, YYNGEE. The CDR3 is made up of 15 amino acids.